The 11 T cell receptor beta chains listed next were all sequenced from one sample in a study of blood T cell repertoires in COVID-19. Sequencing used immunoSEQ multiplex PCR; TCRdb keeps in-frame clones, though not all of them. Of over 300,000 clones in the sample, approximately 84% were seen once. Sequencing was carried out using PBMCs or T cells enriched from blood (not recorded which). Receptors originate from a young woman who had recovered from COVID-19.

This clone was counted once. CDR3 loop: CASSEGQGYGYTF. In nucleotides, the CDR3 is TGTGCCAGCAGCGAGGGACAGGGGTATGGCTACACCTTC. The chain couples TRBV7-9 to TRBJ1-2, with 10 bases matching TRBD1. J was trimmed by 5 bases and V by 5 bases; bases with no gene match: 2. Germline CDR1 reads SEHNR; CDR2 reads FQNEAQ (reference sequence). The CDR3 extends over 13 amino acids.

The rearrangement joins TRBV14 to TRBJ2-7, with 8 bases aligning to TRBD2. J lost 6 bases, V lost 8 bases, and 12 bases had no gene match. The CDR3 consists of 14 residues. CDR1 is SGHDN and CDR2 is FVKESK in the germline V gene. CDR3 amino acids: CASGPAGVGSEQYF. The CDR3 bases are TGTGCCAGCGGGCCAGCGGGAGTAGGGTCCGAGCAGTACTTC.

J is TRBJ2-2 and V is TRBV2, with TRBD1 matching over 7 bases. Trimming at V came to 6 bases and at J to 7 bases, leaving 17 bases not matched to a gene. The germline V gene encodes CDR1 SNHLY and CDR2 FYNNEI. CDR3 length: 17 amino acids. CDR3 nucleotides: TGTGCCAGCAGCCGAAGGGGGACAGCAGGTCAGGGCGGGGAGCTGTTTTTT. Translation: CASSRRGTAGQGGELFF.

This chain links TRBV2 with TRBJ1-2; 8 nucleotides agree with TRBD1. Germline V gives CDR1 SNHLY, CDR2 FYNNEI. V was clipped by 5 bases and J by 7 bases; unmatched bases: 3. This CDR3 is built from 12 residues. This CDR3 reads CASSTTGAGYTF. CDR3 DNA sequence: TGTGCCAGCAGTACGACAGGGGCTGGCTACACCTTC. The full variable domain, rest sourced from reference TRBV2 and TRBJ1-2, is EPEVTQTPSHQVTQMGQEVILRCVPISNHLYFYWYRQILGQKVEFLVSFYNNEISEKSEIFDDQFSVERPDGSNFTLKIRSTKLEDSAMYFCASSTTGAGYTFGSGTRLTVV.

The chain is built from TRBV2 and TRBJ2-7, with 8 bases fitting TRBD1. The CDR3 contains 13 residues. V gave up 9 bases and J gave up 5 bases; unmatched junction bases: 9. CDR1 and CDR2 from the germline V gene are SNHLY and FYNNEI. In DNA, the CDR3 is TGTGCCAGGAGACGGACAGGGAAGAACGAGCAGTACTTC. Its translation: CARRRTGKNEQYF.

This clone was detected once. This sequence joins TRBV5-1 and TRBJ2-7; TRBD1 matches at 8 bases. The CDR3 totals 14 residues. The J segment lost 6 bases and the V segment lost 2 bases, leaving 7 bases of the junction unmatched. Germline values: CDR1 SGHRS, CDR2 YFSETQ. The CDR3 coding sequence is TGCGCCAGCAGCTTTCAGGGGGCGGCCGGCGAGCAGTACTTC. This translates into CASSFQGAAGEQYF.

For the CDR3, the DNA is TGCGCCAGCAGTGAGTGGGGAGACACAGATACGCAGTATTTT. This encodes CASSEWGDTDTQYF. This rearrangement joins TRBV10-2 to TRBJ2-3; the D gene is possibly TRBD2 (5 bases). The germline V gene has CDR1 WSHSY and CDR2 SAAADI. The CDR3 has 14 amino acids. Trimming pared 1 base from V and 2 bases from J, leaving 7 bases between.

CDR3 bases: TGCGCCAGCAGTGAATTTCGGGTCCCGAACACTGAAGCTTTCTTT. Its translation: CASSEFRVPNTEAFF. The gene calls are TRBV10-1 and TRBJ1-1; D gene unclear. V dropped 3 bases and J dropped 1 base, with 12 bases sitting between them. This CDR3 has 15 residues. Germline V gene lookup returns CDR1 WNHNN and CDR2 SYGVQD (reference sequence).

This chain uses TRBV19 with TRBJ2-5; 13 nucleotides match TRBD2. The germline CDR1 and CDR2 sequences are LNHDA and SQIVND (reference sequence). The CDR3 loop spans 17 amino acids. V lost 6 bases and J lost 0; bases outside the gene matches: 7. CDR3 nucleotides: TGTGCCAGTAGCCCGGGACTAGCGGGGCCGTACCAAGAGACCCAGTACTTC. This gives the protein CASSPGLAGPYQETQYF.

The V and J genes are TRBV19 and TRBJ1-1; tentatively, D is TRBD1 (5 bases). V shed 5 bases and J shed 3 bases, with 13 bases lying between them. CDR3 length: 14 amino acids. CDR1 is LNHDA, CDR2 SQIVND, per germline (reference sequence). The DNA of the CDR3 is TGTGCCAGTAGTCGCGGGGGTTTTGACACTGAAGCTTTCTTT. Protein sequence: CASSRGGFDTEAFF.

The chain couples TRBV2 to TRBJ1-3, with TRBD1 as a possible D gene (6 bases). V was trimmed by 7 bases and J by 2 bases, leaving 9 bases between them. Germline loops: CDR1 SNHLY, CDR2 FYNNEI. This CDR3 spans 13 amino acids. The CDR3 DNA reads as TGTGCCAGCAACAGGGCAACTGGAAACACCATATATTTT. This sequence encodes CASNRATGNTIYF.